This T cell receptor beta chain was profiled in a study of shared clonotypes between healthy human individuals. Study information: Each donor's CD4 naive and CD4 memory cells filled three plates apiece, CD8 naive two, and CD8 memory one.

Unmatched junction bases numbered 9, after V lost 4 bases and J lost 0 bases. Looked up from germline, CDR1 is SGHRS and CDR2 is YFSETQ. The CDR3 is made up of 16 amino acids. Note on this clone: Its antigen is unidentified.

Whole-study findings and limits: Few donors limited the genetic and exposure-history diversity represented.

Produced via immunoSEQ multiplex PCR; TCRdb's table is partial and in-frame only. The data hold 850,000 to 1,200,000 clones, with about 74% observed a single time. The receptor's source is a man aged 18 to 30 in good health. This chain links TRBV5-1 with TRBJ2-7; 8 bases line up with TRBD2. What was sequenced was memory CD4+ T cells sorted from blood. Subset meaning: CD45RA-negative fraction. CDR3 in DNA: TGCGCCAGCAGCCTTGGGAGTAGCGGGGACTCCTACGAGCAGTACTTC. Translation: CASSLGSSGDSYEQYF.